This T cell receptor (beta chain) was recorded in a study of cytomegalovirus exposure and HLA in healthy donors. Trimming at V came to 1 base and at J to 6 bases, leaving 10 bases not matched to a gene. There are 16 residues in the CDR3. Germline lookup yields CDR1 MGHRA and CDR2 YSYEKL. The PCR ran on 60 Vbeta and 13 Jbeta primers. Sequencing was performed with immunoSEQ multiplex PCR; in TCRdb, only in-frame clones are kept and a portion is missing. The sample records some 180,000 clones, roughly 79% being singletons. This clone was recorded once. Sequenced material: PBMCs. The clonotype comes from a man between 25 and 39 years old in good health and CMV-seronegative. V usage is TRBV4-1 and J usage is TRBJ2-7; TRBD2 aligns across 9 bases. CDR3 protein: CASSQVPSGITSEQYF. The CDR3 region has the DNA TGCGCCAGCAGCCAAGTCCCTAGCGGGATCACCTCCGAGCAGTACTTC.